The present T cell receptor (beta chain) was sequenced within a study of blood T cell repertoires in COVID-19. The protocol was immunoSEQ multiplex PCR, while the TCRdb copy is restricted to in-frame clones and leaves out a portion. The table has roughly 190,000 clones, around 82% seen once. The study recruited people aged about 18 to 90 years across roughly 23 US areas. This clone turned up a few times. The CDR3 runs to 12 residues. CDR1 is SGHRS, CDR2 YFSETQ, per germline. V was cut by 9 bases and J by 0 bases, with 10 bases left in between. The source of this sequence is a woman aged 55 to 70 with acute COVID-19. The specimen sequenced was PBMCs or T cells enriched from blood (not recorded which). V is TRBV5-1 and J is TRBJ2-7; D unresolved. The chain's CDR3 is CANTPISYEQYF. In DNA, the CDR3 is TGCGCCAATACGCCTATCTCCTACGAGCAGTACTTC.